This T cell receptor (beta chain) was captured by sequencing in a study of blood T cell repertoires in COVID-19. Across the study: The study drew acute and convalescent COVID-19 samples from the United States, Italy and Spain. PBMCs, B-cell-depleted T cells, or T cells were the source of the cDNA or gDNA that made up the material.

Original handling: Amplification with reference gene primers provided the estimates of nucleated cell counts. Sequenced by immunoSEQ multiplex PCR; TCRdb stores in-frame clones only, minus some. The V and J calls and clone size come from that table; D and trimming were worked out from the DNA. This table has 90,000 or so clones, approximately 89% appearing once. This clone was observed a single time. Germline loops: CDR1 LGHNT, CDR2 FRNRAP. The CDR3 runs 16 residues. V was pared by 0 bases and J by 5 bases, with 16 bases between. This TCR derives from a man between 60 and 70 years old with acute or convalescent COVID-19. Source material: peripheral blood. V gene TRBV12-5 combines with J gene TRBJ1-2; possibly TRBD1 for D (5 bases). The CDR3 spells CASGLVLVGQGYGYTF. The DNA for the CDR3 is TGTGCTAGTGGTTTGGTACTCGTAGGGCAGGGATATGGCTACACCTTC.